One sample yielded the 15 T cell receptor beta chains listed below, sequenced in a study of early T cells in non-severe SARS-CoV-2 infection. TCRdb re-analysed the 5' RACE reads in MiXCR, keeping a single row per CDR3 protein. The table records under 45,000 distinct CDR3 sequences, about 8% of them present only once. Material: whole blood, obtained at baseline. The receptors were gathered from an adult who was a healthcare worker with PCR-confirmed SARS-CoV-2 infection or an uninfected control (not recorded which).

V and J are TRBV2 and TRBJ2-1; D is uncertain. The CDR3 totals 13 residues. Trimming took off 1 base at V and 7 bases at J, with 8 bases between the two ends. Germline-derived CDR1 and CDR2 are SNHLY and FYNNEI. The CDR3 is CASSEDPRNEQFF. CDR3 in DNA: TGTGCCAGCAGTGAAGACCCCCGGAATGAGCAGTTCTTC.

This clonotype occurred many times. The chain recombines TRBV6-1 with TRBJ1-6, with a possible D match to TRBD1 (6 bases). V was pared by 4 bases and J by 13 bases, with 14 bases between. Looked up from germline, CDR1 is MNHNS and CDR2 is SASEGT. There are 13 residues in the CDR3. The CDR3 is CASSVTGGSPLHF. The CDR3 DNA reads as TGTGCCAGCAGTGTCACCGGGGGCTCCCCCCTCCACTTT.

The table lists this clonotype with a few counts. V is TRBV20-1 and J is TRBJ2-5; the D gene is possibly TRBD1 (6 bases). V was pared by 3 bases and J by 1 base, with 9 bases between. There are 13 residues in the CDR3. The germline V gene has CDR1 DFQATT and CDR2 SNEGSKA (reference sequence). CDR3 coding DNA: TGCAGTGCTAGGGGGGCGATCCAAGAGACCCAGTACTTC. Its translation is CSARGAIQETQYF.

This clonotype occurred a few times. The chain is built from TRBV7-2 and TRBJ1-2; 8 bases agree with TRBD1. The ends lost 6 bases at V and 7 bases at J; junction bases unmatched: 10. The CDR3 loop spans 14 amino acids. Per germline, CDR1 SGHTA and CDR2 FQGNSA. In DNA, the CDR3 is TGTGCCAGCAGACGAGGACAGGGTCAGGGTGGCTACACCTTC. It codes for CASRRGQGQGGYTF.

This clonotype was found many times. The chain couples TRBV29-1 to TRBJ2-7, with 8 bases matching TRBD1. The CDR3 has 15 amino acids. The V gene's germline CDR1 is SQVTM and CDR2 ANQGSEA. The V segment lost 1 base and the J segment 0 bases; nucleotides outside the gene matches: 5. CDR3 sequence: CSVEGLGTGSYEQYF. As DNA, the CDR3 is TGCAGCGTTGAAGGGCTCGGGACAGGCTCCTACGAGCAGTACTTC.

The chain is built from TRBV19 and TRBJ2-5; D not resolved. This CDR3 has 13 residues. Germline loops: CDR1 LNHDA, CDR2 SQIVND (reference sequence). With 7 bases removed from V and 2 bases from J, the gap between germline ends came to 11 bases. DNA of the CDR3: TGTGCCAGTACCCCAGGAAAACAAGAGACCCAGTACTTC. It translates to CASTPGKQETQYF.

This clonotype was detected only a few times. This chain joins TRBV28 and TRBJ2-7, with 9 bases lining up with TRBD2. The CDR3 totals 17 residues. J was trimmed by 0 bases and V by 6 bases; bases with no gene match: 12. Germline values: CDR1 MDHEN, CDR2 SYDVKM. The CDR3 DNA sequence: TGTGCCAGCAGCCATGGGGCTAGCGGGGTCATCTCCTACGAGCAGTACTTC. Its protein product is CASSHGASGVISYEQYF.

This clonotype was counted many times. This rearrangement joins TRBV11-2 to TRBJ2-6; D remains unclear. The CDR3 is made up of 14 amino acids. Germline CDR1 SGHAT, CDR2 FQNNGV. V was trimmed by 7 bases and J by 0 bases, leaving 7 bases between them. The CDR3 DNA reads as TGTGCCAGCAACAGTGTCTCTGGGGCCAACGTCCTGACTTTC. As protein: CASNSVSGANVLTF.

The J gene is TRBJ2-6, the V gene TRBV11-2; D may be TRBD2 (6 bases). Per the germline V gene, CDR1 is SGHAT and CDR2 is FQNNGV. This CDR3 contains 21 residues. V dropped 1 base and J dropped 7 bases, with 29 bases sitting between them. The CDR3 coding sequence is TGTGCCAGCAGCTTAGGGCTCTCTTTGGTAAAAGGGGTGGAGGGCGCCAACGTCCTGACTTTC. Its translation: CASSLGLSLVKGVEGANVLTF.

This clonotype was detected only a few times. Compared with germline, one end of the junction differs, possibly owing to a read error. The rearrangement joins TRBV20-1 to TRBJ1-2; TRBD1 aligns across 7 bases. Germline V gene lookup returns CDR1 DFQATT and CDR2 SNEGSKA (reference sequence). This CDR3 has 12 amino acids. CDR3 nucleotide sequence: TGCAGCGCTAGAGATCAGGGGGACGGCTACACCTTC. Translated, it gives CSARDQGDGYTF.

There are many counts of this clonotype. The J gene is TRBJ1-1, the V gene TRBV28, with D unresolved. Germline CDR1 and CDR2: MDHEN and SYDVKM. CDR3 length: 18 residues. Deletions cut 5 bases from V and 3 bases from J, with 25 bases between. CDR3 amino acids: CASSGTIGFLGSDTEAFF. The CDR3 DNA reads as TGTGCCAGCAGTGGTACTATCGGGTTCCTTGGCTCAGACACTGAAGCTTTCTTT.

This clonotype was seen more than once but under ten times. This sequence joins TRBV10-1 and TRBJ1-1; D is perhaps TRBD1 (5 bases). Germline loops: CDR1 WNHNN, CDR2 SYGVQD (reference sequence). The CDR3 has 13 amino acids. V was cut by 6 bases and J by 0 bases, with 8 bases left in between. CDR3 coding DNA: TGCGCCAGCAGGACAGACATGAACACTGAAGCTTTCTTT. This gives the protein CASRTDMNTEAFF.

Details on this clonotype: This sequence may be a read error, since a much larger clone differs from it by one base. Given the absence of the conserved phenylalanine or tryptophan at the CDR3 end, a read error is likely. The rearrangement joins TRBV7-9 to TRBJ2-1; 9 bases fit TRBD1. CDR1 and CDR2 (germline): SEHNR, FQNEAQ (reference sequence). The CDR3 has 14 residues. J gave up 8 bases and V 6 bases, and 8 bases lay outside the gene matches. The CDR3 DNA sequence: TGTGCCAGCAGACCCCGGGACAGGGACGATGAGCAGTTCATC. Protein: CASRPRDRDDEQFI.

This chain uses TRBV6-1 with TRBJ2-7, with TRBD1 matching over 12 bases. J lost 2 bases, V lost 8 bases, and 7 bases had no gene match. This CDR3 comprises 15 residues. Looked up from germline, CDR1 is MNHNS and CDR2 is SASEGT. The CDR3 reads CASRTGTGGTYEQYF. The CDR3 bases are TGTGCCAGCCGAACGGGGACAGGGGGCACCTACGAGCAGTACTTC.

The rearrangement uses TRBV28 and TRBJ2-3; 7 bases align to TRBD2. Losses at the gene ends were 5 bases for V and 2 bases for J; bases not matched to a gene: 7. Germline values: CDR1 MDHEN, CDR2 SYDVKM. The CDR3 covers 15 residues. CDR3 loop: CASSPPAGLTDTQYF. The CDR3 nucleotides read TGTGCCAGCAGTCCCCCAGCGGGGCTCACAGATACGCAGTATTTT.